This T cell receptor (beta chain) was recovered during a study of blood T cells in healthy people across ages. Overall study context: In model experiments, template switching was able to capture about one barcoded beta molecule for every two T cells that were present. General study findings and limits: Compared with aged donors, long-lived donors showed fewer expanded clones, suggesting selection. The recorded TCR beta diversity per million T cells decreased in a roughly linear manner with age.

CDR3 length equals 12 residues. Germline loops: CDR1 MNHNY, CDR2 SVGAGI (reference sequence). A second PCR of 7 to 11 cycles used a sample-barcoded 5' primer and a J-beta primer mix. Each cDNA molecule, via a template-switch adaptor with 12 random nucleotides, was tagged. MiXCR, run by TCRdb on the 5' RACE reads, gives a single entry per CDR3 protein. This sample has approximately 800,000 distinct CDR3 sequences; nearly 60% occur once, and the top ten carry around 20%. Of note for this clonotype: The antigen is unknown. An end of the junction does not agree with germline; a read error may underlie this.

This clonotype was sampled from a young man in good health. This chain connects TRBV6-6 to TRBJ2-7; D gene uncertain. Material for sequencing was blood. CDR3 protein: CASKMSSYEQYF. The DNA of the CDR3 is TGTGCCAGCAAGATGAGCTCCTACGAACAGTACTTC.